This TCR beta chain appears in the sequencing data of a study of blood T cell repertoires in COVID-19. The CDR3 runs to 16 residues. Germline CDR1 reads MGHRA; CDR2 reads YSYEKL. V was pared by 1 base and J by 8 bases, with 18 bases between. Here immunoSEQ multiplex PCR was the method, and the copy in TCRdb shows in-frame clones only, minus some. The sample has 270,000 or so clones, approximately 89% seen once. This sequence joins TRBV4-1 and TRBJ2-1, with D tentatively TRBD1 (5 bases). Sequencing was carried out using PBMCs or T cells enriched from blood (not recorded which). This receptor was obtained from a woman aged 35 to 49 with acute COVID-19. The DNA of the CDR3 is TGCGCCAGCAGCCAAGGGGGCCGTAGTGATAGCTATGAGCAGTTCTTC. Translating gives CASSQGGRSDSYEQFF.